This record concerns one T cell receptor (beta chain) sequence. Its specificity is not known. Germline values: CDR1 SGDLS, CDR2 YYNGEE. With 3 bases removed from V and 7 bases from J, the gap between germline ends came to 8 bases. CDR3 length: 13 amino acids. This sample is part of a study of OX40 agonist ivuxolimab in advanced cancers. At cycle 4 day 1, cycle 7 day 1, and baseline, blood was sampled. Study-wide points: Expansion of clones was among the lowest in partial responders at 0.1-3.0 mg/kg. Some nonresponders likewise displayed low normalized T-cell clonal expansion. At 0.1 to 3.0 mg/kg and by week 6, clonal expansion occurred in CD4+ and CD8+ blood T cells.

Data came from immunoSEQ multiplex PCR; TCRdb stores just in-frame clones and leaves some out. The profile shows about 9,700 clones, about three quarters of them singletons. The sequence derives from an adult with an advanced solid tumor such as melanoma, head and neck, liver or kidney cancer. The sequencing used CD4+ or CD8+ T cells sorted from blood, collected in a trial of the OX40 agonist ivuxolimab. This chain joins TRBV9 and TRBJ1-6, with no clear D. The CDR3 is CASSESGNSPLHF. As DNA, the CDR3 is TGTGCCAGCAGCGAGTCGGGGAATTCACCCCTCCACTTT.